The rows below give T cell receptor beta chains drawn from one sample of a study of cytomegalovirus exposure and HLA in healthy donors. Clones were sequenced by immunoSEQ multiplex PCR, and TCRdb holds only the in-frame ones, with some missing. The sample includes fewer than 70,000 clones, around 74% of them seen just once. Sequencing input: PBMCs. The receptors here all came from a woman aged 55 to 70 in good health and CMV-seropositive. The CDR3 runs from the conserved cysteine through the conserved F or W. The order of the fields is D gene, V gene, clone size, J gene, CDR3 DNA, CDR3 protein. D genes are given only for firm matches. Size values are once, few and many counts, or a class for expanded clones, and some rows have none.

>-|TRBV6-5|-|TRBJ1-2
TGTGCCAGCAGGACGGGGTCCGGTCATGGCTACACCTTC
CASRTGSGHGYTF
>-|TRBV6-1|-|TRBJ2-3
TGTGCCAGCAACCCTACCACAGATACGCAGTATTTT
CASNPTTDTQYF
>TRBD1|TRBV30|-|TRBJ1-1
TGTGCCTGGGAGGGGCAGGGGGCTGAAGCTTTCTTT
CAWEGQGAEAFF
>-|TRBV5-1|-|TRBJ1-6
TGCGCCAGCAGCTTGGGACAGATCATGAGCTCCTATAATTCACCCCTCCACTTT
CASSLGQIMSSYNSPLHF
>-|TRBV6-5|-|TRBJ1-3
TGTGCCAGCAGTTACTCAGGGGCCACCTCTGGAAACACCATATATTTT
CASSYSGATSGNTIYF
>-|TRBV21-1|-|TRBJ1-6
TGTGCCAGCAGCTATTATACAGGGAGTAATTCACCCCTCCACTTT
CASSYYTGSNSPLHF
>TRBD1|TRBV5-1|-|TRBJ1-5
TGCGCCAGCAGCTTGTCAGGGGGCCCCAATCAGCCCCAGCATTTT
CASSLSGGPNQPQHF
>TRBD1|TRBV5-6|-|TRBJ1-5
TGTGCCAGCAGCCGACAGGGGCCTTATAGCAATCAGCCCCAGCATTTT
CASSRQGPYSNQPQHF
>-|TRBV10-2|-|TRBJ1-1
TGCGCCAGCAGTGAGGCTCAGGTTTCTTTCTTT
CASSEAQVSFF
>-|TRBV5-1|-|TRBJ2-1
TGCGCCAGCAGCGGAGGGGACTTTTACAATGAGCAGTTCTTC
CASSGGDFYNEQFF
>-|TRBV5-1|-|TRBJ2-1
TGCGCCAGCAGCTTGAGCCCGACCTACAATGAGCAGTTCTTC
CASSLSPTYNEQFF
>TRBD1|TRBV23-1|-|TRBJ1-5
TGCGCCAGCAGTTTAAATACCCCGGGACAGGGGGATGATAGCAATCAGCCCCAGCATTTT
CASSLNTPGQGDDSNQPQHF
>TRBD2|TRBV13|-|TRBJ2-1
TGTGCCAGCAGCCCCGCTAGCGGGAGCTCCAATGAGCAGTTCTTC
CASSPASGSSNEQFF
>TRBD1|TRBV19|-|TRBJ1-4
TGTGCCAGTAGGGCAGGGGGCCTTAATGAAAAACTGTTTTTT
CASRAGGLNEKLFF
>-|TRBV29-1|-|TRBJ1-1
TGCAGCGTTGGTCGGGAGAACACTGAAGCTTTCTTT
CSVGRENTEAFF
>TRBD1|TRBV11-2|-|TRBJ2-5
TGTGCCAGCAGCTTAGCAGGACAGGGGATGGAGACCCAGTACTTC
CASSLAGQGMETQYF
>-|TRBV19|-|TRBJ2-7
TGTGCCAGTAGTCGTGGCAGCTCCTACGAGCAGTACTTC
CASSRGSSYEQYF
>-|TRBV5-1|-|TRBJ2-7
TGCGCCAGCAGCTTGGTTCTACAGAACTCCTACGAGCAGTACTTC
CASSLVLQNSYEQYF
>-|TRBV11-2|-|TRBJ1-5
TGTGCCAGCAGCTTAGGGAGGGGCAATCAGCCCCAGCATTTT
CASSLGRGNQPQHF
>-|TRBV7-9|-|TRBJ2-7
TGTGCCAGCAGCCCCGGGGGTAGCGGTTCCTACGAGCAGTACTTC
CASSPGGSGSYEQYF
>-|TRBV10-3|-|TRBJ1-5
TGTGCCATCAGTGAGGTTTCGAGCAATCAGCCCCAGCATTTT
CAISEVSSNQPQHF
>TRBD2|TRBV4-1|-|TRBJ2-2
TGCGCCAGCAGCGGAACTAGCGGGGGGACCGGGGAGCTGTTTTTT
CASSGTSGGTGELFF
>-|TRBV2|-|TRBJ1-5
TGTGCCAGCAGTGAACCAGACTATAGCAATCAGCCCCAGCATTTT
CASSEPDYSNQPQHF
>-|TRBV2|few|TRBJ2-4
TGTGCCAGCAACCAGGACACCGCCAAAAACATTCAGTACTTC
CASNQDTAKNIQYF